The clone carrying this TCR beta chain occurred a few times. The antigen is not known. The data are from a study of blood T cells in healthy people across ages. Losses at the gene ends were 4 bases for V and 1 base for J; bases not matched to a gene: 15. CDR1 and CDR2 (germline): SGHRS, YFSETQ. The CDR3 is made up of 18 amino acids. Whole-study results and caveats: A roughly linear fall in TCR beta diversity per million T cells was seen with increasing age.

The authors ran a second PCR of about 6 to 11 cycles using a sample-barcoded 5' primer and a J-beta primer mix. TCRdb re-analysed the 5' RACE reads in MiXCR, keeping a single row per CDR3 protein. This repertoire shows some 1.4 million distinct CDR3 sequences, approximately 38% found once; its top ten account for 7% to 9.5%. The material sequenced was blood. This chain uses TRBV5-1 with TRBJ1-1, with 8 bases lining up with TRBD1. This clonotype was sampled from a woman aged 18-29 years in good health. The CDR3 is CASSVGGTGLFPNTEAFF. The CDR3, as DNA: TGCGCCAGCAGCGTGGGCGGGACAGGTTTGTTCCCGAACACTGAAGCTTTCTTT. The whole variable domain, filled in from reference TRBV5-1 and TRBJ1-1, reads KAGVTQTPRYLIKTRGQQVTLSCSPISGHRSVSWYQQTPGQGLQFLFEYFSETQRNKGNFPGRFSGRQFSNSRSEMNVSTLELGDSALYLCASSVGGTGLFPNTEAFFGQGTRLTVV.